The clone carrying this TCR beta chain was picked up many times. Its antigen is not known. The record originates from a study of regulatory T cells in long-lasting Graves disease. The overall study: The study enrolled newly diagnosed Graves' patients on antithyroid drugs under 3 months.

Time point specified: newly diagnosed GD, antithyroid drugs for less than 3 months. The authors made the TCR library using RNA they extracted from PBMCs. Study results and limitations: Persistent Graves' disease cases displayed lower TCR diversity than newly diagnosed ones.

V gave up 4 bases and J gave up 3 bases; unmatched junction bases: 2. CDR1 and CDR2 from the germline V gene are SGDLS and YYNGEE. CDR3 length: 15 residues. Arm-PCR of CDR3 regions and iRepertoire HTBI primers were the basis on which TCR beta libraries were built. TCRdb passed the multiplex PCR reads through MiXCR, listing each CDR3 protein once. The sample lists over 400,000 distinct CDR3 sequences, 12% to 15% seen once, with more than 15% in the top ten. These data also formed part of another study, on T cells in Graves' hyperthyroidism and ophthalmopathy. That source adds: Orbital computed tomography and thyroid ultrasound, together with serum TRAb and thyroxine and clinical symptoms, were used for diagnoses. The HTBI primer set served for first-round RT-PCR of the TCR CDR3.

The input for sequencing was peripheral blood mononuclear cells (PBMCs), taken at new diagnosis, from a patient treated with antithyroid drugs. The sequence derives from a woman aged 45-60 years with Graves disease. V gene TRBV9 combines with J gene TRBJ2-5, with 14 nucleotides matching TRBD2. In DNA, the CDR3 is TGTGCCAGCAGCCCGGGACTAGCGGGAGAAGAGACCCAGTACTTC. Its translation is CASSPGLAGEETQYF.